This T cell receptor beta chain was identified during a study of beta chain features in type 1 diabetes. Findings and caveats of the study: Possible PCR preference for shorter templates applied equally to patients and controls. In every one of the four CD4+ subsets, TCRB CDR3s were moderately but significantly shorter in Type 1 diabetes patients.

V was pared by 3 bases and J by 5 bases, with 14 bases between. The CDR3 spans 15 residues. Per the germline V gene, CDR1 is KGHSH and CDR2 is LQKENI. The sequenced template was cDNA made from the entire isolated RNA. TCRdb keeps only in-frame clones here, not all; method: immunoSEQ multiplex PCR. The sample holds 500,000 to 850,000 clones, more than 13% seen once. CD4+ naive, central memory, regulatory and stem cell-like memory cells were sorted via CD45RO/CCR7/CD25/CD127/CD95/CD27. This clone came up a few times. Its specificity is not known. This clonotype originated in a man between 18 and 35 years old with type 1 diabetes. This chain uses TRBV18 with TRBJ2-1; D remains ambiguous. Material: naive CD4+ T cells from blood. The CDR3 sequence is CASSPLRASDNEQFF. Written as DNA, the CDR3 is TGTGCCAGCTCACCTTTGAGAGCTTCAGACAATGAGCAGTTCTTC.